This T cell receptor beta chain was obtained from a study of early T cells in non-severe SARS-CoV-2 infection. Across the whole study: Bulk RNA from unsorted whole blood was sequenced; chains were unpaired.

As for this clonotype: Its matching antigen is unknown.

Study-wide results and limits: Missing private and CD4 specificities, VDJdb matching favored anti-spike CD8 responses.

Unique molecular identifiers were attached to individual cDNA molecules. Each CDR3 protein is one row after TCRdb ran MiXCR on the 5' RACE reads. The data hold tens of thousands of distinct CDR3 sequences, with around 4% observed a single time. The CDR3 totals 17 residues. Germline V CDR1 and CDR2: SGHVS, FQNEAQ. Trimming shortened V by 5 bases and J by 0 bases, and 14 bases separated the two germline ends. The receptor was derived from an adult who was a healthcare worker with PCR-confirmed SARS-CoV-2 infection or an uninfected control (not recorded which). The sequenced material came from whole blood. The genes are TRBV7-8 and TRBJ1-6, with no clear D. The DNA of the CDR3 is TGTGCCAGCAGCATTTCAGGAATAGGCTCCTATAATTCACCCCTCCACTTT. As protein: CASSISGIGSYNSPLHF.